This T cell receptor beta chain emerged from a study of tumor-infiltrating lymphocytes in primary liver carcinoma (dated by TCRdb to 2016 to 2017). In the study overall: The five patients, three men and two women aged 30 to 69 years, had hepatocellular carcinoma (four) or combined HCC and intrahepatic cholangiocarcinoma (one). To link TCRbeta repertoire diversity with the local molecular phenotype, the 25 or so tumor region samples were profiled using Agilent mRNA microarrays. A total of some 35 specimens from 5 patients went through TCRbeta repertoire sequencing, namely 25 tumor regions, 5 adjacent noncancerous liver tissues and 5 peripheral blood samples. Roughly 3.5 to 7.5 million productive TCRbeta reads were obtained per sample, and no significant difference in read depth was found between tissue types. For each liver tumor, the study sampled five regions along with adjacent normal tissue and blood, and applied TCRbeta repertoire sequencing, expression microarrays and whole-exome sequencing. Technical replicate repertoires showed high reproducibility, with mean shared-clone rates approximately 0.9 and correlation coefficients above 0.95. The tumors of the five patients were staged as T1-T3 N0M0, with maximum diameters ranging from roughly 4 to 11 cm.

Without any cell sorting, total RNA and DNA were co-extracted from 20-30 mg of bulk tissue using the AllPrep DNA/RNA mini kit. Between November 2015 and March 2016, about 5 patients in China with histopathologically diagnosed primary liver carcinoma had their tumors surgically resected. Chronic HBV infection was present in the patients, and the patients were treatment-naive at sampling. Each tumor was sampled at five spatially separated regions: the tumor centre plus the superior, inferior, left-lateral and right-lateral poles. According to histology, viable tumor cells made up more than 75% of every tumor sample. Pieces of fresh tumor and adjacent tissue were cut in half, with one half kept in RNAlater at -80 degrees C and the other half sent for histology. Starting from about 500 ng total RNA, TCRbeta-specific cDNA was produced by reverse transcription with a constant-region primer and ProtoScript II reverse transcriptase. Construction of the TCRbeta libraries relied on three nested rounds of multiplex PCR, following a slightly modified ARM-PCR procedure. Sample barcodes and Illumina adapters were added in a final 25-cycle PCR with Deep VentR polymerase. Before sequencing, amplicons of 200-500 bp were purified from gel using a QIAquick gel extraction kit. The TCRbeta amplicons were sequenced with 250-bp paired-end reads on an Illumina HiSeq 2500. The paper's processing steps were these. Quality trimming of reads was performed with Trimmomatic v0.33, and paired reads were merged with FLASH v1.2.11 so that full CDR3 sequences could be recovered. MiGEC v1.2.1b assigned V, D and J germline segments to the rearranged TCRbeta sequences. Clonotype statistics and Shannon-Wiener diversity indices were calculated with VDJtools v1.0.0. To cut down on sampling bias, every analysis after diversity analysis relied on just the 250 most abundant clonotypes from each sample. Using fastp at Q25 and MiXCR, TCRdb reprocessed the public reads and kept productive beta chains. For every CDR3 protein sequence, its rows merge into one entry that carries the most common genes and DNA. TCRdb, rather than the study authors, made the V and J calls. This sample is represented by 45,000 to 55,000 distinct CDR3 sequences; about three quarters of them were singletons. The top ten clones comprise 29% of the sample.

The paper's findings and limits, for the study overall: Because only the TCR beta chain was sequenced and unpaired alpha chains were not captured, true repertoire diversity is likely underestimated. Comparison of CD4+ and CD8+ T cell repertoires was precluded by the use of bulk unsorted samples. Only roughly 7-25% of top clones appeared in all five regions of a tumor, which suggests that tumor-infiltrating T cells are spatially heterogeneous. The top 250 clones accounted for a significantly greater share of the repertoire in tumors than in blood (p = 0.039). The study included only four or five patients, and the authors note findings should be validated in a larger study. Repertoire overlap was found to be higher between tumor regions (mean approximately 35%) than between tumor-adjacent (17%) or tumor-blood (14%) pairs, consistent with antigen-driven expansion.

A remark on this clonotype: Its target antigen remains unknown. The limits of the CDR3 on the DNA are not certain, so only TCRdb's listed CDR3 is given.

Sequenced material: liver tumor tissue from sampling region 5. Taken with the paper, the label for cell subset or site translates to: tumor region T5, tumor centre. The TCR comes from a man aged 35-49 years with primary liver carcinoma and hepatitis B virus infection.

This receptor has the CDR3 CASILAFVGAGTEASF. This sequence uses TRBV28 and TRBJ1-1; the table names TRBD1, a call not compared with the DNA. Looking up the germline V gene yields CDR1 MDHEN and CDR2 SYDVKM. CDR3 length: 16 amino acids, cysteine to phenylalanine.